This TCR beta chain was profiled in a study of T cell responses to AZD1222 COVID-19 vaccine. Across the study: Second-dose groups at about 4 or about 12 weeks were pooled.

Only a few counts were recorded for this clone. Its antigen is not known. CDR3 size: 18 residues. V lost 2 bases to trimming and J lost 1 base, with 17 bases between them. The germline gives CDR1 SGHVS, CDR2 FNYEAQ. TCRdb's copy holds only in-frame clones and misses some; the assay was immunoSEQ multiplex PCR. The sample gives tens of thousands of clones, 85% of which show up once; about a fifth is in the top ten. Findings and limits, study-wide: Sampled repertoires all dated from after the peak T cell response. In a largely white British group with more females than males, clonal diversity was possibly underestimated.

Here the sequenced sample was peripheral blood, taken on day 0 of AZD1222 vaccination. This sequence joins TRBV7-6 and TRBJ1-4; D gene unclear. The TCR sequence derives from an adult in good health. The CDR3 region has the DNA TGTGCCAGCAGCTTAAGCCCTCCCAGGTCTCTAACTAATGAAAAACTGTTTTTT. Translating gives CASSLSPPRSLTNEKLFF. The entire variable domain, with the rest obtained from reference TRBV7-6 and TRBJ1-4, is as follows: GAGVSQSPRYKVTKRGQDVALRCDPISGHVSLYWYRQALGQGPEFLTYFNYEAQQDKSGLPNDRFSAERPEGSISTLTIQRTEQRDSAMYRCASSLSPPRSLTNEKLFFGSGTQLSVL.